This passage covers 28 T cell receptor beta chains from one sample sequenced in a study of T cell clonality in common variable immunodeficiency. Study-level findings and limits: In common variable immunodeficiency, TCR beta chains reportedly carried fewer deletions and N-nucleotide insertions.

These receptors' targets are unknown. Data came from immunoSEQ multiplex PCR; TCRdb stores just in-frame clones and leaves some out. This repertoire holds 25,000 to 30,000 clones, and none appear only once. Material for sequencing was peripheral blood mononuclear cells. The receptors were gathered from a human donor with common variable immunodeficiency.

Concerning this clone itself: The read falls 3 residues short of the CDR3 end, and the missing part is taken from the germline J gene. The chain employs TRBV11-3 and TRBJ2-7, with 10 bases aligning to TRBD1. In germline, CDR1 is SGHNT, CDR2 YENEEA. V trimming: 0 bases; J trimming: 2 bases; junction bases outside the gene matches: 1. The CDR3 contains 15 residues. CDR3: CASSLEGQGPYEQYF. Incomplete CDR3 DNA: TGTGCCAGCAGCTTAGAGGGACAGGGGCCCTACGAG.

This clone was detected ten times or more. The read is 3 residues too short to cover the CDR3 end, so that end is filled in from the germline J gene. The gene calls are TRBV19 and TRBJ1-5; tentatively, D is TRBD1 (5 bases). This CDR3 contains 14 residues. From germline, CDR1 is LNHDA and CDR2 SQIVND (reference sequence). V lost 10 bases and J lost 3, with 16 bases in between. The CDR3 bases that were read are TGTGCCATCCGGGGGGACGGACACAATCAGCCC. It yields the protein CAIRGDGHNQP. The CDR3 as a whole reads CAIRGDGHNQPQHF.

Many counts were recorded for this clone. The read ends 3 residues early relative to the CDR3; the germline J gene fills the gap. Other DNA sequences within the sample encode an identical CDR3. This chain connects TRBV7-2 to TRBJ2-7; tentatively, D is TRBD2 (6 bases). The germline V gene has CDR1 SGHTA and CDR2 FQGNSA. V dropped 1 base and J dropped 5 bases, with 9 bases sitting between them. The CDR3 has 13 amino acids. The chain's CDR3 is CASSLGGENEQYF. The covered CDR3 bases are TGTGCCAGCAGCTTAGGCGGGGAAAACGAG.

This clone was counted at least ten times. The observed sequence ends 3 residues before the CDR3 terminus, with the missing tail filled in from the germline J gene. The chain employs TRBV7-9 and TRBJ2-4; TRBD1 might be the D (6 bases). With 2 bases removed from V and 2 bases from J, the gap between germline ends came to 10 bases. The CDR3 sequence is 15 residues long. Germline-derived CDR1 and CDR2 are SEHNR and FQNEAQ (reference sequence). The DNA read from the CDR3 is TGTGCCAGCAGCTTAACAGGGCTAACCAAAAACATT. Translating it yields CASSLTGLTKNI. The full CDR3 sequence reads CASSLTGLTKNIQYF. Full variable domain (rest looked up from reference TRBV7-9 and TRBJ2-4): DTGVSQNPRHKITKRGQNVTFRCDPISEHNRLYWYRQTLGQGPEFLTYFQNEAQLEKSRLLSDRFSAERPKGSFSTLEIQRTEQGDSAMYLCASSLTGLTKNIQYFGAGTRLSVL.

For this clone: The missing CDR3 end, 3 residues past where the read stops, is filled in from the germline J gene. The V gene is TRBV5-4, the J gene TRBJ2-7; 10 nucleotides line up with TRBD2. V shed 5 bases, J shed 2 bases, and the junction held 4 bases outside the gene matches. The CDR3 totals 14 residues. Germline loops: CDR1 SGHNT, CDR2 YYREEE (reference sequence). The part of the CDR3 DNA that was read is TGTGCCAGCAGTGTAGCGGGAGGACCCTACGAG. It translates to CASSVAGGPYE. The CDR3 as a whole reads CASSVAGGPYEQYF.

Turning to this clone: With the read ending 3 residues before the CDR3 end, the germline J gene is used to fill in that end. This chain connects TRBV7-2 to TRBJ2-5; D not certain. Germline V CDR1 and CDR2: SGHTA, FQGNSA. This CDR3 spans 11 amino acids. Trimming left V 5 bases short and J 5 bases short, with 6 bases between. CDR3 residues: CASSNRETQYF. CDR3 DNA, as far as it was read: TGTGCCAGCAGCAACCGGGAGACC.

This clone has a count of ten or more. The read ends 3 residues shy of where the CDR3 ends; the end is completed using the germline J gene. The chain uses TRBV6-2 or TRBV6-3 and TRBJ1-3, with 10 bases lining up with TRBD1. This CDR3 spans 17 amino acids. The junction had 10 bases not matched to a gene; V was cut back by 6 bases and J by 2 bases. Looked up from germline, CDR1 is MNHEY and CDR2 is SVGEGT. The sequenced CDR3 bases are TGTGCCAGCAGCCGCGTGTCCGGGACAGGGGCTGGAAACACC. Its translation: CASSRVSGTGAGNT. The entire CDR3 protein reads CASSRVSGTGAGNTIYF.

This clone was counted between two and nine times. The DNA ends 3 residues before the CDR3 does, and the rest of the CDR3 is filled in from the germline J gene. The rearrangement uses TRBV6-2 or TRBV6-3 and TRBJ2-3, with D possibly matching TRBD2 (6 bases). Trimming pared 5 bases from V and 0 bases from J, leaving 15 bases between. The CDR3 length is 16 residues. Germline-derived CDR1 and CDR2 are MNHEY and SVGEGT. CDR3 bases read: TGTGCCAGCAGTCTACCGACTAGTCCCAGCACAGATACG. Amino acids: CASSLPTSPSTDT. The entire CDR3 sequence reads CASSLPTSPSTDTQYF.

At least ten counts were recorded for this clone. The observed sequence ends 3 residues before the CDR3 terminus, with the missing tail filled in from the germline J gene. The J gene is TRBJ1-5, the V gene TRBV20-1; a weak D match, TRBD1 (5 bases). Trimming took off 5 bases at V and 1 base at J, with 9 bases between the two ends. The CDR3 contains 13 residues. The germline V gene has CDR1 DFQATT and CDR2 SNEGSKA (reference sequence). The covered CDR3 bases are TGCAGTGCTGCCGAGGGGAGCAATCAGCCC. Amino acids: CSAAEGSNQP. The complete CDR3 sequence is CSAAEGSNQPQHF.

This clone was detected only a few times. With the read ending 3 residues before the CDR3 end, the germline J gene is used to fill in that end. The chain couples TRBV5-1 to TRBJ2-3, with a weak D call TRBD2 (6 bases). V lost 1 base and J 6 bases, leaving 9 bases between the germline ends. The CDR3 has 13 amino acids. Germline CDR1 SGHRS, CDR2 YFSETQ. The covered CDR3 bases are TGCGCCAGCAGCTTGTTAACTAGCGATACG. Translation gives CASSLLTSDT. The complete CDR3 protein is CASSLLTSDTQYF.

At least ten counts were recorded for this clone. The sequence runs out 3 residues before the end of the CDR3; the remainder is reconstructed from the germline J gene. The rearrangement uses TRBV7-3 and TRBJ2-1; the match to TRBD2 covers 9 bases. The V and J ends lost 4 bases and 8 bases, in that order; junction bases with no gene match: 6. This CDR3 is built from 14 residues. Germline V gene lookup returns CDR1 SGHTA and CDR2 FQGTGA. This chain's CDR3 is CASSSSAGGYEQFF. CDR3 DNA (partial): TGTGCCAGCAGCTCGTCCGCGGGAGGGTATGAG.

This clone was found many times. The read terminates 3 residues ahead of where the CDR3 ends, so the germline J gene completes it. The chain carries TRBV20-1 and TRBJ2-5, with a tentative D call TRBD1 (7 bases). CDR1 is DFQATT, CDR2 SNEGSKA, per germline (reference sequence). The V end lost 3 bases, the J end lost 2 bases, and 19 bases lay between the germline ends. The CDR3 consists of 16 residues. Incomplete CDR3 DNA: TGCAGTGCTAGTCGCGAACAGGGGAGGCGACAAGAGACC. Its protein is CSASREQGRRQET. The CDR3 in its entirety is CSASREQGRRQETQYF.

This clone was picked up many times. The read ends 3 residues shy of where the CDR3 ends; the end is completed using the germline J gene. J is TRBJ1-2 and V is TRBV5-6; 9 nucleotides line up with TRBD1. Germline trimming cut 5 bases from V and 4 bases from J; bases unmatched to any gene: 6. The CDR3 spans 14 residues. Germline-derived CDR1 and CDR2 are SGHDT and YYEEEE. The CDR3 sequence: CASRGVGQGYGYTF. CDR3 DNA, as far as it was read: TGTGCCAGCAGGGGCGTGGGACAGGGCTATGGC.

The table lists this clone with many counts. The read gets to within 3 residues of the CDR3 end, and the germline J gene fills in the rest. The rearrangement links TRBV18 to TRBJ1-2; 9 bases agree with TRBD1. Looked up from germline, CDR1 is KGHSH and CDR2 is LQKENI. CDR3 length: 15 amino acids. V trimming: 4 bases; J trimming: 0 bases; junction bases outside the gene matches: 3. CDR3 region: CASSRDRDPNYGYTF. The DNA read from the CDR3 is TGTGCCAGCTCACGGGACAGGGACCCTAACTATGGC. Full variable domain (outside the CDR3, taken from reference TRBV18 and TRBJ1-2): NAGVMQNPRHLVRRRGQEARLRCSPMKGHSHVYWYRQLPEEGLKFMVYLQKENIIDESGMPKERFSAEFPKEGPSILRIQQVVRGDSAAYFCASSRDRDPNYGYTFGSGTRLTVV.

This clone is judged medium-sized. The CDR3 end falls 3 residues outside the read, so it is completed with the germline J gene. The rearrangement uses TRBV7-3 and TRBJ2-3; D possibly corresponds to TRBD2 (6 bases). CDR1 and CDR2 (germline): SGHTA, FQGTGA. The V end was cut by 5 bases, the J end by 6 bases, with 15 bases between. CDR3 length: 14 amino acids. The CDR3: CASSPRGPQDTQYF. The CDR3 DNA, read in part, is TGTGCCAGCAGCCCGCGGGGCCCCCAGGATACG. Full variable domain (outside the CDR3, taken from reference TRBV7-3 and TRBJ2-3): GAGVSQTPSNKVTEKGKYVELRCDPISGHTALYWYRQSLGQGPEFLIYFQGTGAADDSGLPNDRFFAVRPEGSVSTLKIQRTERGDSAVYLCASSPRGPQDTQYFGPGTRLTVL.

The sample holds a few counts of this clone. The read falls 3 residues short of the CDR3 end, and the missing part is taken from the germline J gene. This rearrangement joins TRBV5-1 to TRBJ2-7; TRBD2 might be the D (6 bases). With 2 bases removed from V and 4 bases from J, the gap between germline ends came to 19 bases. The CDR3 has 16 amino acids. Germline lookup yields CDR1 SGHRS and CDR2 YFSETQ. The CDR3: CASSLDGGSGSYEQYF. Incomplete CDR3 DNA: TGCGCCAGCAGCTTAGATGGGGGGTCAGGGTCTTACGAG.

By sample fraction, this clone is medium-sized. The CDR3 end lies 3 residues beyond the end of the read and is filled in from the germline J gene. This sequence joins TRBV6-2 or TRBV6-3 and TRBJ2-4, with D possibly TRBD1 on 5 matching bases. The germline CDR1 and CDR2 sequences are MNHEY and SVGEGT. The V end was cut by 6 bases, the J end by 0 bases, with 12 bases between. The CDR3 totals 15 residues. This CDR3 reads CASSIQALAKNIQYF. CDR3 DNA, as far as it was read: TGTGCCAGCAGCATACAGGCCTTAGCCAAAAACATT.

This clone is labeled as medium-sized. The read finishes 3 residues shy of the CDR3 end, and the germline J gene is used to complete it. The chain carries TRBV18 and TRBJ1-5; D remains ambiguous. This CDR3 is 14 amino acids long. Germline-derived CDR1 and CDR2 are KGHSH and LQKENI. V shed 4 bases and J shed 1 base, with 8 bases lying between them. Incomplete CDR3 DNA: TGTGCCAGCTCACAGGGTGTAAGCAATCAGCCC. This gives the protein CASSQGVSNQP. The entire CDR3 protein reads CASSQGVSNQPQHF.

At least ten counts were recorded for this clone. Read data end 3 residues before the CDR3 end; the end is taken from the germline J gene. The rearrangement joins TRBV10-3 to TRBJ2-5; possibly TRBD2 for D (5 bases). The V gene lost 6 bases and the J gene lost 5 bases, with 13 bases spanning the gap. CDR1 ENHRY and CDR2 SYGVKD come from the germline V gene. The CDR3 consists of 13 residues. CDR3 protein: CAISKLEEETQYF. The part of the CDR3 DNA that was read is TGTGCCATCAGCAAACTAGAGGAGGAGACC.

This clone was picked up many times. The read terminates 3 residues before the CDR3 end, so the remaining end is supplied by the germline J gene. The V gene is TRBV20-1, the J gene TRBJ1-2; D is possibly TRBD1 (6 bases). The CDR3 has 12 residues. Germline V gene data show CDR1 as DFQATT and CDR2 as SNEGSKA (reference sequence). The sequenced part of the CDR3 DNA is TGCAGTGCTAGCCCCCATACAGGGAGC. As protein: CSASPHTGS. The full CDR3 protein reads CSASPHTGSYTF.

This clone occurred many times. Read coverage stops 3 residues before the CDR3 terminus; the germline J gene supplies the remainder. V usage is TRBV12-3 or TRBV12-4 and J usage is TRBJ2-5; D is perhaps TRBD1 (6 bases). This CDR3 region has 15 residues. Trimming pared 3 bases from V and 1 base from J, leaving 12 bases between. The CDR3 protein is CASSLGAPPQETQYF. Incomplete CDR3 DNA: TGTGCCAGCAGTTTGGGGGCCCCGCCCCAAGAGACC.

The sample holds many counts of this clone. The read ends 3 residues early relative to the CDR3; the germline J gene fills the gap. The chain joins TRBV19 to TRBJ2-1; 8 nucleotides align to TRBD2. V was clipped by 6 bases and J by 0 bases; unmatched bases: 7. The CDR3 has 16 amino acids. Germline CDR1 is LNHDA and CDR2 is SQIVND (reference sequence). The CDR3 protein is CASSRGGKASYNEQFF. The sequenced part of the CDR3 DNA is TGTGCCAGTAGCCGCGGGGGGAAAGCCTCCTACAATGAG.

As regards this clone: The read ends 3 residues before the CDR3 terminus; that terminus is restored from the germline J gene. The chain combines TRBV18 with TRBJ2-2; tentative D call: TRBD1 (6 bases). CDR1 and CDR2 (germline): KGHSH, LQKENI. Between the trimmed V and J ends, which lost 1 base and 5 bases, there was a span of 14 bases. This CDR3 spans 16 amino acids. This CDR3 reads CASSPQGLQGTGELFF. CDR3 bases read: TGTGCCAGCTCACCACAGGGGCTCCAGGGGACCGGGGAG.

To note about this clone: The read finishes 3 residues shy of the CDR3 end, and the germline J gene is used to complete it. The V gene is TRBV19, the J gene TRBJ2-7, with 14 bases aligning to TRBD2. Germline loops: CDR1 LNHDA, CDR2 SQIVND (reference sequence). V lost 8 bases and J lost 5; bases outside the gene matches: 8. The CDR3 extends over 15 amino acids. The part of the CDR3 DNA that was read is TGTGCCAGTGCGACTAGCGGGGGGGGCTTCCACGAG. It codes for CASATSGGGFHE. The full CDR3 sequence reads CASATSGGGFHEQYF. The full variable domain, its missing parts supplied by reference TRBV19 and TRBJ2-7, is DGGITQSPKYLFRKEGQNVTLSCEQNLNHDAMYWYRQDPGQGLRLIYYSQIVNDFQKGDIAEGYSVSREKKESFPLTVTSAQKNPTAFYLCASATSGGGFHEQYFGPGTRLTVT.

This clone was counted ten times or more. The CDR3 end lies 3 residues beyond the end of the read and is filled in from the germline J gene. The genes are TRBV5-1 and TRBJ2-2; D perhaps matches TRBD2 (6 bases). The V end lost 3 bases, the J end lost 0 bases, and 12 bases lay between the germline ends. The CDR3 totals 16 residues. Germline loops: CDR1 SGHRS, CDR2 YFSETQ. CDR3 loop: CASSSGDNANTGELFF. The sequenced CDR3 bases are TGCGCCAGCAGCTCGGGGGATAACGCGAACACCGGGGAG.

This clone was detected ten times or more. The chain's CDR3 is CASSQDLVHGGAADTQYF. The part of the CDR3 DNA that was read is TGTGCCAGCAGCCAAGATCTGGTCCACGGGGGGGCGGCAGATACG. The chain links TRBV4-2 to TRBJ2-3; 8 positions agree with TRBD2. The read gets to within 3 residues of the CDR3 end, and the germline J gene fills in the rest. The V and J ends lost 0 bases and 4 bases, in that order; junction bases with no gene match: 12. The CDR3 extends over 18 amino acids. Looked up from germline, CDR1 is LGHNA and CDR2 is YNFKEQ.

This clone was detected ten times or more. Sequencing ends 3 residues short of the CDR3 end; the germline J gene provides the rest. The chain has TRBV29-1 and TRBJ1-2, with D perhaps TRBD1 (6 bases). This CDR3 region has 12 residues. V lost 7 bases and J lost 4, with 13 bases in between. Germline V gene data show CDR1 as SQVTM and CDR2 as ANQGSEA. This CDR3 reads CSGRGDFYGYTF. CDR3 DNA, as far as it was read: TGCAGCGGCAGGGGAGACTTCTATGGC. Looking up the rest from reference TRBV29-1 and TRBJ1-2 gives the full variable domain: SAVISQKPSRDICQRGTSLTIQCQVDSQVTMMFWYRQQPGQSLTLIATANQGSEATYESGFVIDKFPISRPNLTFSTLTVSNMSPEDSSIYLCSGRGDFYGYTFGSGTRLTVV.

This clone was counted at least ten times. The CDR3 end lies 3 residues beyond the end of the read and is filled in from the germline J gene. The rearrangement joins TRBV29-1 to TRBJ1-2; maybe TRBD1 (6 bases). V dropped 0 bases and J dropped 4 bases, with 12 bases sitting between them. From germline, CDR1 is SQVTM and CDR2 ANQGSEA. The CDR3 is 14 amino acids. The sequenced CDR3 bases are TGCAGCGTTGAAGATCGGAAGGGGGTCTATGGC. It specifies CSVEDRKGVYG. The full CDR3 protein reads CSVEDRKGVYGYTF.